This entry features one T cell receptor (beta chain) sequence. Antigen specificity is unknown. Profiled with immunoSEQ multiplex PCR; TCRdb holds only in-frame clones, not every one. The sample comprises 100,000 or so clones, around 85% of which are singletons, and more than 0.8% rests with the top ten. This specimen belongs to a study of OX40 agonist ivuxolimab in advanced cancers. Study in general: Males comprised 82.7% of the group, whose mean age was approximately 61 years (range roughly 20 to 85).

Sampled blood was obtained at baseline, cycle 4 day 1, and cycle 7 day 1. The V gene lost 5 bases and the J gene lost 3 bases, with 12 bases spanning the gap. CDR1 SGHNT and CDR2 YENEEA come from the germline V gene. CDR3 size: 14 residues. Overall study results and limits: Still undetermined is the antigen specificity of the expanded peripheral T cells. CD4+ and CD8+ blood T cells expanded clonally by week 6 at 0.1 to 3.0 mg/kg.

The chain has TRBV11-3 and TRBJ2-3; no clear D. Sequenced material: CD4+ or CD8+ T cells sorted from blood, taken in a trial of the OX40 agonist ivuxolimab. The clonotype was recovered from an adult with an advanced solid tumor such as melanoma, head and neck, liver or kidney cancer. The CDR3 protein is CASSLSGLTDTQYF. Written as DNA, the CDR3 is TGTGCCAGCAGCCTCTCGGGCCTGACAGATACGCAGTATTTT. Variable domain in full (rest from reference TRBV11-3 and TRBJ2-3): EAGVVQSPRYKIIEKKQPVAFWCNPISGHNTLYWYLQNLGQGPELLIRYENEEAVDDSQLPKDRFSAERLKGVDSTLKIQPAELGDSAVYLCASSLSGLTDTQYFGPGTRLTVL.